This T cell receptor beta chain stems from a study of T cell responses to AZD1222 COVID-19 vaccine. V lost 2 bases and J lost 0, with 5 bases in between. The V gene's germline CDR1 is MNHEY and CDR2 SVGAGI. The CDR3 loop spans 14 amino acids. As for this clone: The sample carries other DNA sequences with the same CDR3.

Measured with immunoSEQ multiplex PCR; TCRdb has only the in-frame clones, and not every one. Among approximately 140,000 clones listed, more than 80% were seen once. The chain carries TRBV6-5 and TRBJ1-3; D gene ambiguous. This sequence originates from an adult who received the AZD1222 COVID-19 vaccine. The sequenced sample was peripheral blood, obtained 28 days after the second AZD1222 dose. The CDR3 region has the DNA TGTGCCAGCAGTTACGGGAGCTCTGGAAACACCATATATTTT. This translates into CASSYGSSGNTIYF.